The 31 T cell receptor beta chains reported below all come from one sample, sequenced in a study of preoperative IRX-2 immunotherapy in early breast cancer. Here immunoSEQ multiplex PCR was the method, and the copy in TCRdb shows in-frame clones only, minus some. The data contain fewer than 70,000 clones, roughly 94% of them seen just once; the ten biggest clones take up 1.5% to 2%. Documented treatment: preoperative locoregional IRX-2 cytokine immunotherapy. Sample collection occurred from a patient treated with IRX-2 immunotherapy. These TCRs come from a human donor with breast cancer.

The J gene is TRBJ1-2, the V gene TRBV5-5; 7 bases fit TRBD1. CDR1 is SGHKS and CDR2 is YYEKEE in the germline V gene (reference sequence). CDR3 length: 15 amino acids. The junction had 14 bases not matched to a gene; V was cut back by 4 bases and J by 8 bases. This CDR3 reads CASSPGAFRGNGYTF. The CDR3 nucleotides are TGTGCCAGCAGCCCCGGGGCATTCAGGGGGAACGGCTACACCTTC.

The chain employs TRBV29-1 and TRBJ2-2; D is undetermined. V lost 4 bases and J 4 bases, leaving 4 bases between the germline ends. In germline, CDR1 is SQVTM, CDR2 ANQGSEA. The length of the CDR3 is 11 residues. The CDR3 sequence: CSVAVTGELFF. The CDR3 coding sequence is TGCAGCGTTGCCGTCACCGGGGAGCTGTTTTTT.

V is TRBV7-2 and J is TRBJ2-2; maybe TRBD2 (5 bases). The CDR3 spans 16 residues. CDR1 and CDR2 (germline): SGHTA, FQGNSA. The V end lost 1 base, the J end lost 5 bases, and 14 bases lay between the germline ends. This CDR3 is CASSLGSAWRTGELFF. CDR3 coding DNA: TGTGCCAGCAGCTTAGGTAGCGCCTGGAGAACCGGGGAGCTGTTTTTT.

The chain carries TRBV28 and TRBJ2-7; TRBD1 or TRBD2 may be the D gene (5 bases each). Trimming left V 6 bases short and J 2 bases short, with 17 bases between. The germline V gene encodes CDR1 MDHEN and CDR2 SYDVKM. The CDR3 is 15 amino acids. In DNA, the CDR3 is TGTGCCAGCAGCGTCGCCGGGACCGTAGCCTACGAGCAGTACTTC. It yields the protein CASSVAGTVAYEQYF. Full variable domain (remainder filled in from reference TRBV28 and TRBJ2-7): DVKVTQSSRYLVKRTGEKVFLECVQDMDHENMFWYRQDPGLGLRLIYFSYDVKMKEKGDIPEGYSVSREKKERFSLILESASTNQTSMYLCASSVAGTVAYEQYFGPGTRLTVT.

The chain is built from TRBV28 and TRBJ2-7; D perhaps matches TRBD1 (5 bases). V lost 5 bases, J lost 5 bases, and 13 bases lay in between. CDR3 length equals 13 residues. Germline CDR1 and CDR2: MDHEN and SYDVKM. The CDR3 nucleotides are TGTGCCAGCAGTCCCCCAGGGCACGACGAGCAGTACTTC. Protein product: CASSPPGHDEQYF.

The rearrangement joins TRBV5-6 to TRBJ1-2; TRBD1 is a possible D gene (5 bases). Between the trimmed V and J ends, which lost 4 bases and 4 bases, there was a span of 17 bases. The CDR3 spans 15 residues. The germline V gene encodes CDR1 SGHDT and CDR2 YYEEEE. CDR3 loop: CASSRRGSRVYGYTF. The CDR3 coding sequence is TGTGCCAGCAGCCGTAGGGGCAGCCGGGTCTATGGCTACACCTTC.

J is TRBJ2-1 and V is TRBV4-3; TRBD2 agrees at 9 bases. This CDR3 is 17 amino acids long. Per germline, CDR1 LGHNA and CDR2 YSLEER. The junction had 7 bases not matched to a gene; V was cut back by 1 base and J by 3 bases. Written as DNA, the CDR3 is TGCGCCAGCAGCCAAGGGGTTAGCGGGAGTCTCTACAATGAGCAGTTCTTC. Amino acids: CASSQGVSGSLYNEQFF.

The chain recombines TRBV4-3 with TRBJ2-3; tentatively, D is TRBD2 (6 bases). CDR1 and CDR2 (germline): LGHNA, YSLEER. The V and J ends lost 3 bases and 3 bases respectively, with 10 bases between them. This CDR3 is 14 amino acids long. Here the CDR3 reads CASSHGSGTDTQYF. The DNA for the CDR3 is TGCGCCAGCAGCCACGGGAGCGGGACAGATACGCAGTATTTT.

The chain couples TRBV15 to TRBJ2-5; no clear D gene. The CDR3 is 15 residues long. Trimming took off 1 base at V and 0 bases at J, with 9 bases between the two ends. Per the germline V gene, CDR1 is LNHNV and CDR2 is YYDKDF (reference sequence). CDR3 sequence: CATSRASRYQETQYF. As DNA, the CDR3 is TGTGCCACCAGCAGAGCATCGAGGTACCAAGAGACCCAGTACTTC.

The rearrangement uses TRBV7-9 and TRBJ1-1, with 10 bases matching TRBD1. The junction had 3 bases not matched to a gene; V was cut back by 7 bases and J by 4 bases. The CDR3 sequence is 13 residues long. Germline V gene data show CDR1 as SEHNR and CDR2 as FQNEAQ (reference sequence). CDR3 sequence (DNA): TGTGCCAGCACCCGACAGGGGGCCACTGAAGCTTTCTTT. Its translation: CASTRQGATEAFF.

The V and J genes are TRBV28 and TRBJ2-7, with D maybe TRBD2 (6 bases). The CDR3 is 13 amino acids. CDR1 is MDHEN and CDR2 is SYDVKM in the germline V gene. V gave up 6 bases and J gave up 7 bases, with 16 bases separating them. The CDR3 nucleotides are TGTGCCAGCAGCGGATCCCATAGCGGAGAGCAGTACTTC. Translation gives CASSGSHSGEQYF.

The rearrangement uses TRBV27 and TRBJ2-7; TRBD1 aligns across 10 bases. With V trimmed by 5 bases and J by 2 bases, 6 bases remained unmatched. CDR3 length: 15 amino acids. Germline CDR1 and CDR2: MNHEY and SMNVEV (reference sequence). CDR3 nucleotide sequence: TGTGCCAGCAGTGTTCGGGACAGGGGCCCCTACGAGCAGTACTTC. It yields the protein CASSVRDRGPYEQYF.

CDR3 loop: CASSLKSNTEAFF. CDR3 DNA: TGTGCCAGCAGTCTTAAATCGAACACTGAAGCTTTCTTT. This chain connects TRBV27 to TRBJ1-1; D unclear. This CDR3 region has 13 residues. V lost 5 bases to trimming and J lost 1 base, with 8 bases between them. CDR1 and CDR2 (germline): MNHEY, SMNVEV (reference sequence).

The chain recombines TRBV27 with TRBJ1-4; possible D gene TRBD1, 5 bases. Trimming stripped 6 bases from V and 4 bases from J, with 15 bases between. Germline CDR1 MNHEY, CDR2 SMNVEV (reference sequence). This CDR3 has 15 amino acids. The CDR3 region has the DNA TGTGCCAGCAGCCCCGCGGGACGCTTTAATGAAAAACTGTTTTTT. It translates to CASSPAGRFNEKLFF.

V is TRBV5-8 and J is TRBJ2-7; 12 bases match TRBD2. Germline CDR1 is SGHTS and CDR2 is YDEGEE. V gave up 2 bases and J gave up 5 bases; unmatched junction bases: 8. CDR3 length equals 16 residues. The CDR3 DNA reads TGTGCCAGCAGCTTCTCTAGCGGGGGGGCGTCCCACGAGCAGTACTTC. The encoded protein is CASSFSSGGASHEQYF.

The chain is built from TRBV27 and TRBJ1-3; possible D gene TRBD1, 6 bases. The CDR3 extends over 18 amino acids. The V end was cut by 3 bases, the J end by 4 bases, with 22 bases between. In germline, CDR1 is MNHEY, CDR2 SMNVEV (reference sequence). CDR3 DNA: TGTGCCAGCAGTTTGACCGTCGAGGGGGTTTATAAAGGAAACACCATATATTTT. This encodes CASSLTVEGVYKGNTIYF.

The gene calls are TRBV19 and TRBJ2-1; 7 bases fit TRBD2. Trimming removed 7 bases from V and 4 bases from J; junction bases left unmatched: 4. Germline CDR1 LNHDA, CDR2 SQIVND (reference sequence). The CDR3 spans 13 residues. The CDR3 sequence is CASKRGQYNEQFF. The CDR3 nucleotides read TGTGCCAGTAAGCGGGGTCAATACAATGAGCAGTTCTTC.

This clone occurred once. The CDR3 reads CASSQGLAGVETQYF. DNA of the CDR3: TGTGCCAGCAGCCAAGGACTAGCGGGGGTGGAGACCCAGTACTTC. The gene calls are TRBV5-4 and TRBJ2-5, with TRBD2 identical over 13 bases. The CDR3 is made up of 15 amino acids. V was clipped by 4 bases and J by 5 bases; unmatched bases: 5. Germline V CDR1 and CDR2: SGHNT, YYREEE (reference sequence).

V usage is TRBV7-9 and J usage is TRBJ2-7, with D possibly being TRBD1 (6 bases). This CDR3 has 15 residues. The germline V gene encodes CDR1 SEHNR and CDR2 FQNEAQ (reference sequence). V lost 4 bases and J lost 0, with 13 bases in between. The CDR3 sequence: CASSSGTPSSYEQYF. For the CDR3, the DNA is TGTGCCAGCAGCTCGGGGACACCGAGCTCCTACGAGCAGTACTTC.

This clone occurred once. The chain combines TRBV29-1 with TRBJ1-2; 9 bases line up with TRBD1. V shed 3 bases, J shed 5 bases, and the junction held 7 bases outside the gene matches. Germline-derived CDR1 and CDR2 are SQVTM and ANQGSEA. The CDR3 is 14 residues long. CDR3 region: CSVEGTGQGYGYTF. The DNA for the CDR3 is TGCAGCGTTGAGGGGACAGGGCAAGGTTATGGCTACACCTTC.

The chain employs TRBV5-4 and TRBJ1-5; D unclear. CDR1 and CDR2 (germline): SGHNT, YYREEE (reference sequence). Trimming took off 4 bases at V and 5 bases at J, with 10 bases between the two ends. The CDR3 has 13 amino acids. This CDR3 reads CASSRGGDQPQHF. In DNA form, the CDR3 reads TGTGCCAGCAGCCGGGGAGGCGATCAGCCCCAGCATTTT.

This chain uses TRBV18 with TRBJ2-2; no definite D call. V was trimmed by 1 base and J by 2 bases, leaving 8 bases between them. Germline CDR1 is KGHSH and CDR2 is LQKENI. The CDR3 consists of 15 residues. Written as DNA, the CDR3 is TGTGCCAGCTCACCACAAAGTCCAAACACCGGGGAGCTGTTTTTT. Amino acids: CASSPQSPNTGELFF.

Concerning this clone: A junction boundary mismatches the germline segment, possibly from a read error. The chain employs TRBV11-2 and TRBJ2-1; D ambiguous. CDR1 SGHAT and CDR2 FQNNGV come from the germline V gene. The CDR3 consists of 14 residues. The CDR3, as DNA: TGTGCCAGCAGCTTTATGACCGCCTATAATGAGCAGTTCTTC. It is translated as CASSFMTAYNEQFF.

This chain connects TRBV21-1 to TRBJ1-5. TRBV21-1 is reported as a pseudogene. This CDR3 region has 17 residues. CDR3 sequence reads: CASSKRTGAVDNQPQHF. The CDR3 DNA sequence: TGTGCCAGCAGCAAAAGGACCGGAGCGGTGGACAATCAGCCCCAGCATTTT.

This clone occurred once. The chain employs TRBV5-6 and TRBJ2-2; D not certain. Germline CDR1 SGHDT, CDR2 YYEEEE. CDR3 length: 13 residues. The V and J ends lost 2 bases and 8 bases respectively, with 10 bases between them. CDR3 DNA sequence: TGTGCCAGCAGCTTTAGTCTCCCGGGGGAGCTGTTTTTT. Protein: CASSFSLPGELFF.

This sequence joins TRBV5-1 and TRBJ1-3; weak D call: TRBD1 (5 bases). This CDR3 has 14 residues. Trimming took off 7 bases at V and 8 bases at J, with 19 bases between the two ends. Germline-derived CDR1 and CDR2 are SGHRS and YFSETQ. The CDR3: CASGTGQGGYTIYF. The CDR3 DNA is TGCGCCAGCGGGACCGGGCAAGGAGGCTACACCATATATTTT.

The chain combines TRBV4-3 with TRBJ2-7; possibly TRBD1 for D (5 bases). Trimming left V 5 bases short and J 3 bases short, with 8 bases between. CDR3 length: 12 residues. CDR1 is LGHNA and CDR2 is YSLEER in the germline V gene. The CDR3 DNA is TGCGCCAGCAGCAGGGGCGGCTACGAGCAGTACTTC. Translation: CASSRGGYEQYF.

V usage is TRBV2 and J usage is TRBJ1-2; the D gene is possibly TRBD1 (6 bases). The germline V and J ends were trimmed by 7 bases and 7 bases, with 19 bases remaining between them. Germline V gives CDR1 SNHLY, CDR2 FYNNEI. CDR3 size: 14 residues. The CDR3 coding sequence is TGTGCCAGCACCATTTCCTCCCAGGGGTCTGGCTACACCTTC. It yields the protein CASTISSQGSGYTF.

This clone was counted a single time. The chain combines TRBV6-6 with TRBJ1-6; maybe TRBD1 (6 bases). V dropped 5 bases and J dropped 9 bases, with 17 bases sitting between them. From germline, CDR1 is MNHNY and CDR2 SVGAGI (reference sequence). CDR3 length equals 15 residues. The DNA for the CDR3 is TGTGCCAGCAGTAAGGATCGGGGGGCAAGTTCACCCCTCCACTTT. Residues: CASSKDRGASSPLHF.

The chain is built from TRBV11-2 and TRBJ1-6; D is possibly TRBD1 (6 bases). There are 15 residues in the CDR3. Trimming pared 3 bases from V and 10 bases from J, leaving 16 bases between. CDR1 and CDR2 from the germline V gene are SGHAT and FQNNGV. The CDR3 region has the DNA TGTGCCAGCAGCTTTTACGGGGGGCAGGGATCACCCCTCCACTTT. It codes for CASSFYGGQGSPLHF.

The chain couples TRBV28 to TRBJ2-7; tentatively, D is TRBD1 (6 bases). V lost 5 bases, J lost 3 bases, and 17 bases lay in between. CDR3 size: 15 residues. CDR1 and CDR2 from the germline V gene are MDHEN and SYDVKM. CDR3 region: CASSETGSTLYEQYF. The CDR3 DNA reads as TGTGCCAGCAGTGAAACAGGGTCCACACTCTACGAGCAGTACTTC.